This T cell receptor beta chain emerged from a study of blood T cells in healthy people across ages. At the level of the study: Template switching captured about one barcoded beta molecule per two T cells.

V was pared by 5 bases and J by 4 bases, with 17 bases between. Germline CDR1 reads MGHRA; CDR2 reads YSYEKL. The CDR3 extends over 15 amino acids. This clonotype was detected only a few times. Its antigen remains unknown. Study-wide findings and caveats: Among long-lived donors, naive CD4+ cells were more numerous and diversity higher than in aged donors.

Russia was home to the donors, healthy Caucasian individuals aged roughly 6 to 90. Combining a sample-barcoded 5' primer with a J-beta primer mix, a second PCR ran for about 7 to 11 cycles. Each CDR3 protein gets one entry after TCRdb re-called the 5' RACE reads with MiXCR. The sample carries about 1.7 million distinct CDR3 sequences, about 30% recorded once. This clonotype was sampled from a woman aged 25-40 years in good health. V gene TRBV4-1 combines with J gene TRBJ2-5; tentative D call: TRBD1 (6 bases). Sequenced sample: blood. CDR3 region: CASSAGTLKIETQYF. CDR3 nucleotides: TGCGCCAGCAGCGCCGGGACACTTAAAATAGAGACCCAGTACTTC.